This TCR beta chain was identified in a study of human T cells and chemical hapten exposure. Study at large: Patients were mainly female, each with alopecia areata, totalis or universalis.

TCRdb itself ran the RACE reads through MiXCR, one entry per CDR3 protein. In the table there are tens of thousands of distinct CDR3 sequences, around 9.9% of which are singletons. This clonotype was recorded a few times. Time point in this sample: pre-sensitization, week 0. Treatment specified: therapeutic diphenylcyclopropenone sensitization with weekly scalp DPC. The CDR3 covers 12 residues. The germline V gene encodes CDR1 DFQATT and CDR2 SNEGSKA (reference sequence). Deletions cut 7 bases from V and 8 bases from J, with 14 bases between. This sequence joins TRBV20-1 and TRBJ1-4, with D uncertain. Sequences were derived from whole blood, sampled in connection with sensitization to the hapten diphenylcyclopropenone (DPC). The TCR was taken from a woman between 45 and 60 years old with alopecia areata. Some clones in this sample may be carry-over from other donors' samples. The CDR3 coding sequence is TGCAGTGTTCAGTCGGCCCTGGAAAAACTGTTTTTT. This encodes CSVQSALEKLFF.